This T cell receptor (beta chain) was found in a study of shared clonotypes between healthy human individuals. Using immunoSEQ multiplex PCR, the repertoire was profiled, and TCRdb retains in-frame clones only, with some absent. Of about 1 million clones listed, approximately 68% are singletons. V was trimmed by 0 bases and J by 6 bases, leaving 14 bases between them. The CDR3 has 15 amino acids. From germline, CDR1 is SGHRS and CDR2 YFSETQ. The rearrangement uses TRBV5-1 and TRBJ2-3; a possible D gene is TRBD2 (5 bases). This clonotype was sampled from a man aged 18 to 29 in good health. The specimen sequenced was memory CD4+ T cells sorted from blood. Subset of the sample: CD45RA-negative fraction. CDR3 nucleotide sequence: TGCGCCAGCAGCTTGGCCGGGATCAGCCGGGATACGCAGTATTTT. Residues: CASSLAGISRDTQYF. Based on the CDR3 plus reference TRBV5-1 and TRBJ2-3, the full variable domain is KAGVTQTPRYLIKTRGQQVTLSCSPISGHRSVSWYQQTPGQGLQFLFEYFSETQRNKGNFPGRFSGRQFSNSRSEMNVSTLELGDSALYLCASSLAGISRDTQYFGPGTRLTVL.